This T cell receptor beta chain was documented in a study of OX40 agonist ivuxolimab in advanced cancers. Details on this clone: What it recognizes is unknown.

Findings and limits, study-wide: In the expanded peripheral T cells, antigen specificity was never determined.

Only in-frame clones appear in the TCRdb table, and some are missing; sequencing was by immunoSEQ multiplex PCR. The sample lists fewer than 85,000 clones; around 82% were seen once. Trimming removed 2 bases from V and 4 bases from J, with 6 bases in between. This CDR3 spans 13 amino acids. CDR1 MNHEY and CDR2 SVGAGI come from the germline V gene. V and J are TRBV6-5 and TRBJ2-1; no firm D call. The sample in question was CD4+ or CD8+ T cells sorted from blood, obtained in a trial of the OX40 agonist ivuxolimab. The TCR comes from an adult with an advanced solid tumor such as melanoma, head and neck, liver or kidney cancer. CDR3 amino acids: CASSYVIYNEQFF. CDR3 coding DNA: TGTGCCAGCAGTTACGTCATTTACAATGAGCAGTTCTTC.